A single sample gave rise to the 25 T cell receptor beta chains below, sequenced in a study of control samples from healthy donors and cancer patients. Measured with immunoSEQ multiplex PCR; TCRdb has only the in-frame clones, and not every one. The table includes roughly 100,000 clones, about 91% detected once. Sequences were obtained from blood. These receptors were obtained from a woman aged 18-29 years in good health.

V is TRBV7-2 and J is TRBJ2-7, with a weak D call TRBD2 (6 bases). With 7 bases removed from V and 0 bases from J, the gap between germline ends came to 16 bases. The CDR3 extends over 15 amino acids. CDR1 and CDR2 (germline): SGHTA, FQGNSA. Written as DNA, the CDR3 is TGTGCCAGCACCCCCCGGGGGTTTCTCTCCTACGAGCAGTACTTC. Protein: CASTPRGFLSYEQYF.

The chain carries TRBV28 and TRBJ1-6; D is uncertain. This CDR3 spans 16 amino acids. The germline V and J ends were trimmed by 5 bases and 0 bases, with 11 bases remaining between them. Germline loops: CDR1 MDHEN, CDR2 SYDVKM. CDR3 in DNA: TGTGCCAGCAGTACCCACTCGAGCTCCTATAATTCACCCCTCCACTTT. Protein: CASSTHSSSYNSPLHF.

The V gene is TRBV12-5, the J gene TRBJ1-1; no reliable D call. CDR1 is LGHNT, CDR2 FRNRAP, per germline. The CDR3 has 10 residues. V was trimmed by 5 bases and J by 6 bases, leaving 4 bases between them. CDR3 sequence: CASGAAEAFF. For the CDR3, the DNA is TGTGCTAGTGGTGCCGCTGAAGCTTTCTTT. The full variable domain, rest sourced from reference TRBV12-5 and TRBJ1-1, is DARVTQTPRHKVTEMGQEVTMRCQPILGHNTVFWYRQTMMQGLELLAYFRNRAPLDDSGMPKDRFSAEMPDATLATLKIQPSEPRDSAVYFCASGAAEAFFGQGTRLTVV.

The CDR3 spells CATSDSGNPGLSYEQYF. The CDR3 bases are TGTGCCACCAGTGATTCAGGCAACCCAGGACTCTCCTACGAGCAGTACTTC. The rearrangement links TRBV24-1 to TRBJ2-7, with D perhaps matching TRBD2 (5 bases). With 2 bases removed from V and 0 bases from J, the gap between germline ends came to 16 bases. The CDR3 sequence is 17 residues long. Germline CDR1 reads KGHDR; CDR2 reads SFDVKD.

The genes are TRBV30 and TRBJ2-5; the D gene is possibly TRBD1 (5 bases). V was trimmed by 5 bases and J by 6 bases, leaving 7 bases between them. The CDR3 is 10 amino acids. Germline V CDR1 and CDR2: GTSNPN, SVGIG (reference sequence). The CDR3 DNA follows: TGTGCCTGGGCAGGGAAGACCCAGTACTTC. Its protein product is CAWAGKTQYF. Supplemented by reference TRBV30 and TRBJ2-5, the full variable domain reads SQTIHQWPATLVQPVGSPLSLECTVEGTSNPNLYWYRQAAGRGLQLLFYSVGIGQISSEVPQNLSASRPQDRQFILSSKKLLLSDSGFYLCAWAGKTQYFGPGTRLLVL.

The rearrangement uses TRBV11-2 and TRBJ1-2, with D perhaps TRBD1 (6 bases). The CDR3 length is 14 residues. Trimming stripped 4 bases from V and 3 bases from J, with 12 bases between. CDR1 SGHAT and CDR2 FQNNGV come from the germline V gene. The DNA for the CDR3 is TGTGCCAGCAGCTACCCGGGGGCCTACTATGGCTACACCTTC. It translates to CASSYPGAYYGYTF.

V and J are TRBV19 and TRBJ1-5; unclear D gene. This CDR3 is built from 15 residues. V dropped 0 bases and J dropped 7 bases, with 13 bases sitting between them. From germline, CDR1 is LNHDA and CDR2 SQIVND (reference sequence). The CDR3 spells CASSIERWGYQPQHF. CDR3 DNA sequence: TGTGCCAGTAGTATAGAGAGATGGGGATACCAGCCCCAGCATTTT. The full variable domain, in which reference TRBV19 and TRBJ1-5 provide the parts outside the CDR3, is DGGITQSPKYLFRKEGQNVTLSCEQNLNHDAMYWYRQDPGQGLRLIYYSQIVNDFQKGDIAEGYSVSREKKESFPLTVTSAQKNPTAFYLCASSIERWGYQPQHFGDGTRLSIL.

The V and J genes are TRBV4-2 and TRBJ2-7, with D possibly being TRBD1 (6 bases). CDR1 is LGHNA and CDR2 is YNFKEQ in the germline V gene. The CDR3 runs to 15 residues. Trimming took off 0 bases at V and 0 bases at J, with 9 bases between the two ends. CDR3 nucleotides: TGTGCCAGCAGCCAAGAACGACAGGTCTCCTACGAGCAGTACTTC. This codes for CASSQERQVSYEQYF.

The chain joins TRBV24-1 to TRBJ2-1; 10 positions match TRBD2. Trimming at V came to 9 bases and at J to 5 bases, leaving 3 bases not matched to a gene. Germline assignment: CDR1 KGHDR and CDR2 SFDVKD. This CDR3 comprises 13 residues. CDR3 nucleotide sequence: TGTGCCACCCGAGCGGGAGGGAACAATGAGCAGTTCTTC. Translating it yields CATRAGGNNEQFF.

This clone came up once. CDR3 residues: CASSILVSLGETQYF. The CDR3 nucleotides are TGTGCCAGTAGTATTCTGGTCAGCTTAGGGGAGACCCAGTACTTC. The V gene is TRBV19, the J gene TRBJ2-5, with D uncertain. Trimming removed 3 bases from V and 5 bases from J, with 16 bases in between. The germline CDR1 and CDR2 sequences are LNHDA and SQIVND (reference sequence). This CDR3 is built from 15 residues.

This chain joins TRBV11-3 and TRBJ2-5; 7 bases agree with TRBD2. Germline CDR1 and CDR2: SGHNT and YENEEA. The CDR3 spans 12 residues. Trimming took 6 bases from V and 5 from J; bases not matched to a gene: 3. This chain's CDR3 is CASSLGRETQYF. For the CDR3, the DNA is TGTGCCAGCAGTCTCGGGAGGGAGACCCAGTACTTC. The full variable domain, with the rest looked up from reference TRBV11-3 and TRBJ2-5, is EAGVVQSPRYKIIEKKQPVAFWCNPISGHNTLYWYLQNLGQGPELLIRYENEEAVDDSQLPKDRFSAERLKGVDSTLKIQPAELGDSAVYLCASSLGRETQYFGPGTRLLVL.

CDR3 nucleotides: TGTGCCAGCAGTCGGACGTTGGACTACTACGAGCAGTACTTC. It yields the protein CASSRTLDYYEQYF. The rearrangement uses TRBV6-2 or TRBV6-3 and TRBJ2-7; possibly TRBD2 for D (6 bases). This CDR3 has 14 amino acids. V was pared by 5 bases and J by 3 bases, with 14 bases between. Germline CDR1 is MNHEY and CDR2 is SVGEGT.

The chain carries TRBV2 and TRBJ2-4; D is perhaps TRBD2 (6 bases). Germline CDR1 is SNHLY and CDR2 is FYNNEI. The V end was cut by 8 bases, the J end by 0 bases, with 14 bases between. The CDR3 extends over 15 amino acids. Written as DNA, the CDR3 is TGTGCCAGCGGAGGGACCGCTTTAGCCAAAAACATTCAGTACTTC. Protein product: CASGGTALAKNIQYF. The whole variable domain, filled in from reference TRBV2 and TRBJ2-4, reads EPEVTQTPSHQVTQMGQEVILRCVPISNHLYFYWYRQILGQKVEFLVSFYNNEISEKSEIFDDQFSVERPDGSNFTLKIRSTKLEDSAMYFCASGGTALAKNIQYFGAGTRLSVL.

The chain has TRBV10-2 and TRBJ1-4; D not certain. V was trimmed by 4 bases and J by 2 bases, leaving 11 bases between them. The CDR3 has 15 amino acids. CDR1 and CDR2 (germline): WSHSY, SAAADI. CDR3 amino acids: CASSAGSGTNEKLFF. As DNA, the CDR3 is TGCGCCAGCAGTGCGGGGAGTGGGACTAATGAAAAACTGTTTTTT.

The rearrangement links TRBV6-5 to TRBJ1-5; D is ambiguous. The CDR3 has 13 residues. V was pared by 2 bases and J by 4 bases, with 6 bases between. Germline V lookup: CDR1 MNHEY, CDR2 SVGAGI. The CDR3 DNA is TGTGCCAGCAGTTACACCGGTAATCAGCCCCAGCATTTT. It encodes CASSYTGNQPQHF.

The V gene is TRBV12-3 or TRBV12-4, the J gene TRBJ1-2; TRBD1 is a possible D gene (6 bases). Trimming left V 6 bases short and J 7 bases short, with 15 bases between. The CDR3 covers 13 residues. The CDR3 DNA sequence: TGTGCCAGCAGCTCAGGACAGATTGGTGGCTACACCTTC. This sequence encodes CASSSGQIGGYTF.

Here the CDR3 DNA reads TGTGCCAGCAGTGAAACGGCATTTCAAGAGACCCAGTACTTC. This sequence encodes CASSETAFQETQYF. The V gene is TRBV6-4, the J gene TRBJ2-5; D unresolved. The ends were cut back, 3 bases at V and 2 bases at J, with 10 bases in the middle. The CDR3 is 14 residues long. The germline CDR1 and CDR2 sequences are MRHNA and SNTAGT.

This clone was counted a single time. The rearrangement joins TRBV6-5 to TRBJ1-6; D gene ambiguous. The CDR3 runs to 15 residues. CDR1 is MNHEY and CDR2 is SVGAGI in the germline V gene. V was clipped by 2 bases and J by 8 bases, with 13 bases between them. CDR3 amino acids: CASSYHRDRDSPLHF. The CDR3 DNA reads as TGTGCCAGCAGTTACCACAGAGACCGGGATTCACCCCTCCACTTT.

This clone was detected once. The chain couples TRBV6-5 to TRBJ2-2; D is possibly TRBD1 (6 bases). The V end was cut by 4 bases, the J end by 6 bases, with 18 bases between. CDR1 and CDR2 (germline): MNHEY, SVGAGI. The CDR3 has 16 residues. This CDR3 reads CASSWAKYRVSGELFF. CDR3 nucleotide sequence: TGTGCCAGCAGTTGGGCGAAGTACAGGGTATCCGGGGAGCTGTTTTTT.

The chain uses TRBV6-2 or TRBV6-3 and TRBJ1-2; TRBD1 matches 7 bases. The CDR3 contains 13 residues. Looked up from germline, CDR1 is MNHEY and CDR2 is SVGEGT. Trimming at V came to 6 bases and at J to 8 bases, leaving 9 bases not matched to a gene. The CDR3 spells CASRYRGPGGYTF. The CDR3 nucleotides read TGTGCCAGCAGGTACAGGGGTCCGGGGGGCTACACCTTC.

The chain has TRBV28 and TRBJ2-3, with no clear D. Germline assignment: CDR1 MDHEN and CDR2 SYDVKM. V was pared by 7 bases and J by 0 bases, with 5 bases between. CDR3 size: 12 residues. CDR3 loop: CASTPSTDTQYF. The CDR3 nucleotides read TGTGCCAGCACTCCTAGCACAGATACGCAGTATTTT.

The rearrangement joins TRBV7-2 to TRBJ1-5, with 7 nucleotides matching TRBD1. V trimming: 3 bases; J trimming: 12 bases; junction bases outside the gene matches: 8. The CDR3 is made up of 13 amino acids. The germline V gene has CDR1 SGHTA and CDR2 FQGNSA. CDR3 region: CASSFVKGQYQHF. The CDR3 region has the DNA TGTGCCAGCAGCTTTGTTAAGGGACAGTACCAGCATTTT.

The rearrangement links TRBV5-4 to TRBJ2-7, with D maybe TRBD2 (6 bases). Germline V gene data show CDR1 as SGHNT and CDR2 as YYREEE (reference sequence). V was trimmed by 0 bases and J by 0 bases, leaving 13 bases between them. This CDR3 comprises 16 residues. Here the CDR3 reads CASSLAGGASSYEQYF. The DNA for the CDR3 is TGTGCCAGCAGCTTGGCGGGCGGGGCGAGCTCCTACGAGCAGTACTTC.

The V and J genes are TRBV6-2 or TRBV6-3 and TRBJ2-2; D not certain. Trimming took off 6 bases at V and 8 bases at J, with 10 bases between the two ends. The germline V gene encodes CDR1 MNHEY and CDR2 SVGEGT. The CDR3 runs 12 residues. CDR3 coding DNA: TGTGCCAGCAGCTATATCCCGGGGGAGCTGTTTTTT. Its protein product is CASSYIPGELFF.

The V call is TRBV2, the J call TRBJ1-2; D not certain. The CDR3 spans 14 residues. V lost 3 bases to trimming and J lost 4 bases, with 12 bases between them. CDR1 SNHLY and CDR2 FYNNEI come from the germline V gene. CDR3 nucleotides: TGTGCCAGCAGTGACTTAGGGATTGCCTATGGCTACACCTTC. It yields the protein CASSDLGIAYGYTF.